This T cell receptor beta chain comes out of a study of cytomegalovirus exposure and HLA in healthy donors. Study in general: Among the approximately 430 donors who were genotyped, 81% fell in the genetic ancestry cluster that is associated with self-reported Caucasian donors. Findings and caveats of the study: No immune exposure information besides CMV serostatus was available.

It was with 60 Vbeta and 13 Jbeta primers that the PCR ran. Libraries were prepared by immunoSEQ multiplex PCR; TCRdb keeps only in-frame clonotypes and omits some of them. The table shows more than 90,000 clones, with roughly four fifths occurring only once. Of note for this clone: Antigen unknown.

The CDR3 extends over 13 amino acids. With 3 bases removed from V and 2 bases from J, the gap between germline ends came to 8 bases. CDR1 KGHSH and CDR2 LQKENI come from the germline V gene. The sample was PBMCs. The clonotype was recovered from a human donor in good health. The chain joins TRBV18 to TRBJ2-7; possibly TRBD1 for D (5 bases). This CDR3 is CASSPQQAYEQYF. DNA for the CDR3: TGTGCCAGCTCACCTCAACAGGCCTACGAGCAGTACTTC.